The clone carrying this TCR beta chain was seen a handful of times. What it binds is unknown. This sample was included in a study of regulatory T cells in long-lasting Graves disease. Study-level findings and limits: There were preferences for TRBV28, TRBJ1-2 and TRBJ2-5 in persistent disease. Sharing of public clonotypes was greater in persistent patients (under 3,000) than in new patients (approximately 940).

CDR3-region Arm-PCR and iRepertoire HTBI primers produced the TCR beta libraries. Original processing methods: Looking across samples, the authors found about 62 TRBV and approximately 14 TRBJ segments. TCRdb passed the multiplex PCR reads through MiXCR, listing each CDR3 protein once. None of the V and J calls come from the authors' own analysis; TCRdb made them. The data contain 350,000 to 450,000 distinct CDR3 sequences, 20% to 25% of them singletons. Trimming pared 6 bases from V and 6 bases from J, leaving 14 bases between. The germline gives CDR1 LNHDA, CDR2 SQIVND (reference sequence). This CDR3 comprises 14 residues. The time point here: persistent/refractory GD, antithyroid drugs over 5 years with positive TRAb. PBMC RNA was the source of the TCR library.

The source of this sequence is a female donor with Graves disease. V gene TRBV19 combines with J gene TRBJ1-4; D gene uncertain. The material was peripheral blood mononuclear cells (PBMCs), obtained when the disease was refractory, from a patient treated with antithyroid drugs. The CDR3 here is CASSGLSGDEKLFF. The CDR3 nucleotides are TGTGCCAGTAGCGGACTTAGCGGAGATGAAAAACTGTTTTTT.